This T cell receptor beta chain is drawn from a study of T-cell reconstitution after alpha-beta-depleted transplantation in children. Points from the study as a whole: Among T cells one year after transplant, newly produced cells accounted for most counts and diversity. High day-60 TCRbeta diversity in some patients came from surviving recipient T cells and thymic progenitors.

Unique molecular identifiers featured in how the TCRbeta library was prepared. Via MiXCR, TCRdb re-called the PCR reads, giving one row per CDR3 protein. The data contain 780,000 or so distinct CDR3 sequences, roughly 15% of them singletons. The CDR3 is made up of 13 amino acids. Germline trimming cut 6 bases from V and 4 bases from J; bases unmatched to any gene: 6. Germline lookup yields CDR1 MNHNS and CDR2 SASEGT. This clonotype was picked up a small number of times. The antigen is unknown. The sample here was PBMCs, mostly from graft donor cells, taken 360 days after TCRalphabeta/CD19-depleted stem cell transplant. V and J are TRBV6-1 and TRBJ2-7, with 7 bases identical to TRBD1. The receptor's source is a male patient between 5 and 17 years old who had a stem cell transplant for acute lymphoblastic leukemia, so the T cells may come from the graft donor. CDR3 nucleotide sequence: TGTGCCAGCAGAAGACAGGGTGGATACGAGCAGTACTTC. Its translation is CASRRQGGYEQYF.